The T cell receptor beta chain described here comes from a study of blood T cell repertoires in COVID-19. Sequencing was performed with immunoSEQ multiplex PCR; in TCRdb, only in-frame clones are kept and a portion is missing. The table lists about 140,000 clones, roughly 80% of them singletons. The sequenced sample was PBMCs or T cells enriched from blood (not recorded which). This receptor was taken from a woman aged 18-29 years who had been exposed to COVID-19.

The CDR3 coding sequence is TGTGCCAGCAGCTTGGTCGGCAGGGGAAGGATCGGGGAGCTGTTTTTT. This translates into CASSLVGRGRIGELFF. The chain uses TRBV5-8 and TRBJ2-2; D is perhaps TRBD1 (6 bases). Trimming removed 0 bases at V and 7 bases at J, with 16 bases between. CDR3 length: 16 amino acids. In germline, CDR1 is SGHTS, CDR2 YDEGEE.